These 5 T cell receptor beta chains came from one sample sequenced in a study of shared clonotypes between healthy human individuals. Sequenced by immunoSEQ multiplex PCR; TCRdb stores in-frame clones only, minus some. The table shows more than 1.2 million clones, with approximately 98.5% occurring only once. The source material was naive CD4+ T cells sorted from blood. Subset: CD45RA+ positively selected. Receptors originate from a man younger than 40 in good health.

This rearrangement joins TRBV2 to TRBJ2-7, with D hard to call. This CDR3 has 11 amino acids. The germline V gene has CDR1 SNHLY and CDR2 FYNNEI. Trimming stripped 7 bases from V and 6 bases from J, with 10 bases between. The CDR3 nucleotides read TGTGCCAGCAACCAACTGGGCGAGCAGTACTTC. Translating it yields CASNQLGEQYF.

The J gene is TRBJ2-1, the V gene TRBV7-2, with D possibly matching TRBD2 (5 bases). The CDR3 is made up of 15 amino acids. CDR1 and CDR2 (germline): SGHTA, FQGNSA. V lost 5 bases to trimming and J lost 0 bases, with 11 bases between them. The CDR3 here is CASSLSVSSYNEQFF. For the CDR3, the DNA is TGTGCCAGCAGCCTTAGCGTGAGCTCCTACAATGAGCAGTTCTTC.

This clone showed up just once. The CDR3 nucleotides read TGTGCCAGCAGCTTAGCCAGGAGGGGATATAGCAATCAGCCCCAGCATTTT. The encoded protein is CASSLARRGYSNQPQHF. V usage is TRBV7-8 and J usage is TRBJ1-5; TRBD1 is a possible D gene (5 bases). Germline CDR1 is SGHVS and CDR2 is FQNEAQ. The CDR3 runs to 17 residues. The V end was cut by 0 bases, the J end by 0 bases, with 12 bases between.

The chain joins TRBV27 to TRBJ2-1; D is unclear. The CDR3 sequence is 15 residues long. Trimming shortened V by 6 bases and J by 3 bases, and 15 bases separated the two germline ends. CDR1 and CDR2 (germline): MNHEY, SMNVEV (reference sequence). The CDR3 sequence: CASSHAPPFYNEQFF. As DNA, the CDR3 is TGTGCCAGCAGCCATGCCCCTCCTTTCTACAATGAGCAGTTCTTC.

The chain couples TRBV5-1 to TRBJ2-3; TRBD1 aligns across 9 bases. Germline V gene data show CDR1 as SGHRS and CDR2 as YFSETQ. CDR3 length: 15 amino acids. After removal of 2 bases from V and 4 bases from J, the junction contained 5 bases not matched to a gene. CDR3 loop: CASSLWDRDADTQYF. The CDR3 bases are TGCGCCAGCAGCTTATGGGACAGGGATGCAGATACGCAGTATTTT.